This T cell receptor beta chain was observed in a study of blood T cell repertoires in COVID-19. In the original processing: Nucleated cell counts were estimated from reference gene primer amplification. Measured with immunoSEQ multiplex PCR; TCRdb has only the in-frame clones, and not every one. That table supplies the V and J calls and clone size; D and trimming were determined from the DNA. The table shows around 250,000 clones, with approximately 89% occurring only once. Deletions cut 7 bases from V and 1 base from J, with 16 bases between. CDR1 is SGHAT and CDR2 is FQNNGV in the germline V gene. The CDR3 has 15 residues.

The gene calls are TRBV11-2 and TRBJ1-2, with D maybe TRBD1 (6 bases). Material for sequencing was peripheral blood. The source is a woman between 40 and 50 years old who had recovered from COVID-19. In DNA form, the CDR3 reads TGTGCCAGCACCCCGCCAGGGGTGCTTAACTATGGCTACACCTTC. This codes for CASTPPGVLNYGYTF.